The T cell receptor beta chain under discussion was sequenced for a study of blood T cell repertoires in COVID-19. Background on the study: Spain, Italy and the United States supplied samples that represented acute and convalescent COVID-19.

The V and J ends lost 5 bases and 8 bases respectively, with 12 bases between them. The length of the CDR3 is 13 residues. CDR1 MNHEY and CDR2 SMNVEV come from the germline V gene (reference sequence). Participants spanned ages about 18 to 90 years and resided in roughly 22 US areas. Source study methods: Reference gene primer amplification in the assay estimated nucleated cell counts. Only in-frame clones appear in the TCRdb table, and some are missing; sequencing was by immunoSEQ multiplex PCR. The DNA gave D and trimming, while V, J and clone size come from that table. In the table there are 150,000 to 200,000 clones, more than 65% of which are singletons.

Sequenced sample: PBMCs or T cells enriched from blood (not recorded which). The V call is TRBV27, the J call TRBJ1-4; possible D gene TRBD1, 6 bases. The TCR sequence derives from a man between 50 and 59 years old who had recovered from COVID-19. CDR3 sequence reads: CASSVLDREKLFF. The CDR3 DNA reads TGTGCCAGCAGTGTCCTCGACAGGGAAAAACTGTTTTTT.